This TCR beta chain was observed in a study of cytomegalovirus exposure and HLA in healthy donors. The V end was cut by 0 bases, the J end by 3 bases, with 8 bases between. The CDR3 is 13 residues long. The germline V gene has CDR1 GTSNPN and CDR2 SVGIG (reference sequence). The PCR employed 60 Vbeta primers together with 13 Jbeta primers. Clones were read by immunoSEQ multiplex PCR, and TCRdb kept only the in-frame ones, dropping some. The table has fewer than 200,000 clones, about 81% seen once; the top ten hold more than 0.75%. The chain employs TRBV30 and TRBJ1-2; D perhaps matches TRBD1 (5 bases). This sequence originates from a girl aged 2-10 years in good health and CMV-seropositive. The source material was PBMCs. The CDR3 DNA reads as TGTGCCTGGAGTGTAGGGACTGACTATGGCTACACCTTC. As protein: CAWSVGTDYGYTF.